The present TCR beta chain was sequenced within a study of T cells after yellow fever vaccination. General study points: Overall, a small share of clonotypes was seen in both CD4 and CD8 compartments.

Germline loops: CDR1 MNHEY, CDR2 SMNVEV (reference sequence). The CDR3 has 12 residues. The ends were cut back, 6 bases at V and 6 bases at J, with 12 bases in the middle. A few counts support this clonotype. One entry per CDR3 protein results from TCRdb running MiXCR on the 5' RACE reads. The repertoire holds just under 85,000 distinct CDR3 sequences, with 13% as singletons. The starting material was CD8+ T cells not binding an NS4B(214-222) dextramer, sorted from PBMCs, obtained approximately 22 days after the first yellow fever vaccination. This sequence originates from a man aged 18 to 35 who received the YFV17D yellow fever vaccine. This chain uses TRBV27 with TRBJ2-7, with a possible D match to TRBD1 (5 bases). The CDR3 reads CASSDGQREQYF. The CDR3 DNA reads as TGTGCCAGCAGCGACGGACAACGCGAGCAGTACTTC.